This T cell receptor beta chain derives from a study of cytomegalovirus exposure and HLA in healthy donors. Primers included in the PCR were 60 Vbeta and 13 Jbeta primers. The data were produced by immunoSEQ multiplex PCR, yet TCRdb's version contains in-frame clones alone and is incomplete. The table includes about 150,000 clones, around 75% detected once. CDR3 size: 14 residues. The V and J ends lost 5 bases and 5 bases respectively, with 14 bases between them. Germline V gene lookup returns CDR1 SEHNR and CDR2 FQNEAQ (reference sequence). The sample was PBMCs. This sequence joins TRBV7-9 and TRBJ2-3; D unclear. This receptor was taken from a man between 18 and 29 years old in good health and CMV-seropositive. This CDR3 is CASSPTAVGDTQYF. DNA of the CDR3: TGTGCCAGCAGCCCTACCGCGGTAGGAGATACGCAGTATTTT.